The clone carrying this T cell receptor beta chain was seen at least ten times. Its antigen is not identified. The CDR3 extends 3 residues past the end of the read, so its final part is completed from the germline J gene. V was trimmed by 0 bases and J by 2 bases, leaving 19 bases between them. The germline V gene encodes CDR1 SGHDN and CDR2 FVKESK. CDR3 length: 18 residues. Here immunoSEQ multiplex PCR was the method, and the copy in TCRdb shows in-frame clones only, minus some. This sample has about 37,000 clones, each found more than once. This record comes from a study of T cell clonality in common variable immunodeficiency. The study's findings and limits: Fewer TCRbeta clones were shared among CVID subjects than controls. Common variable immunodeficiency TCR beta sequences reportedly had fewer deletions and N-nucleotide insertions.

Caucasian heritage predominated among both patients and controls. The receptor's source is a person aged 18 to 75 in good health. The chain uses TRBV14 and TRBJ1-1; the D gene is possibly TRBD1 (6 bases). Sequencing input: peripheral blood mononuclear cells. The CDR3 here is CASSQESPGQQGNTEAFF. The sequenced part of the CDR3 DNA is TGTGCCAGCAGCCAAGAGTCCCCGGGACAACAGGGAAACACTGAA.